A selection of T cell receptor beta chains follows, all from one sample in a study of CD8 T cells in Susac syndrome. TCRdb redid the calling of the immunoSEQ multiplex PCR reads with MiXCR, one entry per CDR3 protein. Of 110,000 or so distinct CDR3 sequences in the sample, roughly 95% were seen once. Sequencing was performed on CD4+ T cells from PBMCs. The receptors shown here come from a human donor in good health. Each CDR3 is given with its conserved first and last residue. D genes are given only for firm matches. Not all rows give a size; the values are once, few, many and, for expanded clones, a class.

v_call	cdr3_length	j_call	d_call	clone_size	cdr3_aa	cdr3_nt
TRBV7-8	14	TRBJ2-1	.	.	CASSLGGLSNEQFF	TGTGCCAGCAGCTTAGGCGGGCTCTCGAATGAGCAGTTCTTC
TRBV7-8	17	TRBJ2-5	TRBD2	.	CASSPVLAGGGGETQYF	TGTGCCAGCAGCCCAGTCCTAGCGGGAGGTGGGGGGGAGACCCAGTACTTC
TRBV29-1	12	TRBJ1-2	.	.	CSVEMGGYGYTF	TGCAGCGTTGAAATGGGGGGATATGGCTACACCTTC
TRBV7-2	16	TRBJ2-2	TRBD1	.	CASSSRTGGNTGELFF	TGTGCCAGCAGCTCTCGGACAGGGGGCAACACCGGGGAGCTGTTTTTT
TRBV6-2/TRBV6-3	14	TRBJ2-7	.	.	CASSYGQPIYEQYF	TGTGCCAGCAGTTACGGACAGCCGATCTACGAGCAGTACTTC
TRBV5-1	16	TRBJ2-1	TRBD2	.	CASSLGGTSPFNEQFF	TGCGCCAGCAGCTTAGGGGGGACTAGTCCTTTCAATGAGCAGTTCTTC
TRBV29-1	11	TRBJ2-7	.	.	CSVASPYEQYF	TGCAGCGTAGCCTCACCCTACGAGCAGTACTTC
TRBV2	14	TRBJ2-2	TRBD2	.	CAGTSGRSTGELFF	TGTGCCGGCACTAGCGGGAGGAGTACCGGGGAGCTGTTTTTT
TRBV19	13	TRBJ1-1	.	.	CASSGPKITEAFF	TGTGCCAGTTCGGGGCCGAAGATCACTGAAGCTTTCTTT
TRBV9	16	TRBJ2-3	.	.	CASSVGALTVTDTQYF	TGTGCCAGCAGCGTAGGGGCCCTCACCGTCACAGATACGCAGTATTTT
TRBV11-1	13	TRBJ2-6	.	.	CASSAGFTNVLTF	TGTGCCAGCAGCGCAGGGTTCACCAACGTCCTGACTTTC
TRBV20-1	13	TRBJ2-1	TRBD1	.	CSAGTGRYNEQFF	TGCAGTGCTGGGACAGGGCGATACAATGAGCAGTTCTTC
TRBV12-3/TRBV12-4	13	TRBJ1-2	TRBD1	.	CASSQDRAYGYTF	TGTGCCAGCAGCCAGGACAGGGCCTATGGCTACACCTTC
TRBV7-2	16	TRBJ2-2	.	.	CASSLALSITTGELFF	TGTGCCAGCAGCTTAGCATTGTCAATCACTACCGGGGAGCTGTTTTTT
TRBV7-6	15	TRBJ2-3	TRBD2	.	CASSQWTSGGGTQYF	TGTGCCAGCAGCCAATGGACTAGCGGGGGAGGTACGCAGTATTTT
TRBV5-1	13	TRBJ2-7	TRBD1	.	CASSSTGGGEQYF	TGCGCCAGCAGCTCGACAGGGGGCGGCGAGCAGTACTTC
TRBV9	17	TRBJ2-2	TRBD1	once	CASSPPRQGSDTGELFF	TGTGCCAGCAGCCCCCCGAGACAGGGAAGTGACACCGGGGAGCTGTTTTTT
TRBV6-5	13	TRBJ1-6	.	.	CASSPRVGSPLHF	TGTGCCAGCAGCCCCAGGGTAGGCTCACCCCTCCACTTT
TRBV29-1	13	TRBJ2-5	TRBD1	.	CSFRDRDQETQYF	TGCAGCTTCCGGGACAGGGATCAAGAGACCCAGTACTTC
TRBV3-1	12	TRBJ2-2	.	.	CASSLTTGELFF	TGTGCCAGCAGTCTGACGACCGGGGAGCTGTTTTTT
TRBV28	15	TRBJ2-3	TRBD2	.	CATGSTSGGAHTQYF	TGTGCCACGGGGTCCACTAGCGGGGGAGCTCATACGCAGTATTTT
TRBV30	12	TRBJ1-1	.	.	CACGRMNTEAFF	TGTGCCTGTGGACGGATGAACACTGAAGCTTTCTTT
TRBV29-1	13	TRBJ2-3	TRBD2	once	CSEQRGVTDTQYF	TGCAGCGAACAGCGGGGGGTAACAGATACGCAGTATTTT
TRBV6-4	13	TRBJ2-1	.	.	CASRASINNEQFF	TGTGCCAGCAGGGCGTCTATTAACAATGAGCAGTTCTTC
TRBV5-1	14	TRBJ2-7	TRBD1	.	CASSLAETGFGQYF	TGCGCCAGCAGCTTGGCGGAGACAGGGTTCGGGCAGTACTTC
TRBV7-2	16	TRBJ2-2	TRBD2	.	CASSLVAGGPTGELFF	TGTGCCAGCAGCTTAGTAGCGGGGGGGCCCACCGGGGAGCTGTTTTTT
TRBV6-2/TRBV6-3	14	TRBJ1-1	.	once	CASSYSTVNTEAFF	TGTGCCAGCAGTTACTCGACGGTGAACACTGAAGCTTTCTTT
TRBV7-2	16	TRBJ2-7	TRBD2	.	CASSSPLGLAGGRLYF	TGTGCCAGCAGCTCACCCTTGGGACTAGCGGGAGGTCGGTTGTACTTC
TRBV9	14	TRBJ2-2	.	.	CASSAPSNTGELFF	TGTGCCAGCAGCGCCCCCAGTAACACCGGGGAGCTGTTTTTT
TRBV7-9	14	TRBJ2-2	TRBD1	once	CASSRQGLTGELFF	TGTGCCAGCAGCCGACAGGGCCTCACCGGGGAGCTGTTTTTT
TRBV28	14	TRBJ2-5	.	.	CASSPDRLGETQYF	TGTGCCAGCAGTCCAGACAGGCTGGGGGAGACCCAGTACTTC
TRBV19	17	TRBJ2-7	TRBD2	.	CASSRRLAGLPLHEQYF	TGTGCCAGTAGTAGAAGACTAGCGGGATTGCCCCTCCACGAGCAGTACTTC
TRBV27	13	TRBJ2-3	.	.	CASSRGREDTQYF	TGTGCCAGCAGCAGAGGCAGGGAGGATACGCAGTATTTT
TRBV6-1	17	TRBJ2-2	TRBD2	.	CASSREGLAGGFGELFF	TGTGCCAGCAGCCGGGAGGGGCTAGCGGGGGGCTTCGGGGAGCTGTTTTTT
TRBV28	15	TRBJ1-1	.	.	CASSSLGLGNTEAFF	TGTGCCAGCAGTTCTCTCGGGTTGGGGAACACTGAAGCTTTCTTT
TRBV6-5	13	TRBJ2-5	.	.	CASSGLQGETQYF	TGTGCCAGCAGTGGCCTACAGGGAGAGACCCAGTACTTC
TRBV2	12	TRBJ2-5	.	once	CASRQYQETQYF	TGTGCCAGTCGGCAGTACCAAGAGACCCAGTACTTC
TRBV19	11	TRBJ1-1	.	.	CASAMNTEAFF	TGTGCCAGCGCCATGAACACTGAAGCTTTCTTT